This T cell receptor (beta chain) was sequenced during a study of blood T cells in healthy people across ages. Each sample used at least 6 million PBMCs. This clonotype was picked up many times. V gave up 0 bases and J gave up 8 bases, with 10 bases separating them. CDR1 and CDR2 from the germline V gene are SGHTA and FQGNSA. The CDR3 consists of 13 residues. Combining a sample-barcoded 5' primer with a J-beta primer mix, a second PCR ran for roughly 6 to 12 cycles. A template-switch adaptor with 12 random nucleotides tagged each cDNA molecule. TCRdb fed the 5' RACE reads into MiXCR, producing one record per CDR3 protein. The data show 700,000 to 950,000 distinct CDR3 sequences, about 42% seen once.

The sequenced sample was blood. This chain connects TRBV7-2 to TRBJ1-2; tentative D call: TRBD1 (6 bases). The sequence was obtained from a woman aged 60-75 years in good health. The CDR3 nucleotides are TGTGCCAGCAGCTTAGCCCTGGGGGGCGGCTACACCTTC. It translates to CASSLALGGGYTF.